A single sample gave rise to the 15 T cell receptor beta chains below, sequenced in a study of neurological immune-mediated disorders. TCRdb itself ran the 5' RACE reads through MiXCR, one entry per CDR3 protein. The sample has about 66,000 distinct CDR3 sequences, nearly 3.5% seen once. Sequenced material: PBMCs. Receptors were obtained from a man between 35 and 55 years old with multiple sclerosis.

The table lists this clonotype with many counts. The chain uses TRBV11-2 and TRBJ2-3, with D possibly matching TRBD2 (5 bases). Germline V lookup: CDR1 SGHAT, CDR2 FQNNGV. The V end was cut by 2 bases, the J end by 1 base, with 10 bases between. The CDR3 is made up of 15 amino acids. As DNA, the CDR3 is TGTGCCAGCAGCTTACGGCTAGCCGGCACAGATACGCAGTATTTT. Translating gives CASSLRLAGTDTQYF.

This clonotype was observed many times. This chain uses TRBV24-1 with TRBJ2-1, with TRBD1 identical over 8 bases. The CDR3 spans 16 residues. Germline assignment: CDR1 KGHDR and CDR2 SFDVKD. V lost 4 bases and J lost 6; bases outside the gene matches: 10. The CDR3 DNA sequence: TGTGCCACCAGTGACCCCGACAGGGGAAGGTCCAATGAGCAGTTCTTC. This codes for CATSDPDRGRSNEQFF.

This clonotype came up many times. The chain is built from TRBV4-2 and TRBJ1-2; D gene ambiguous. The ends were cut back, 2 bases at V and 2 bases at J, with 3 bases in the middle. The CDR3 spans 12 residues. From germline, CDR1 is LGHNA and CDR2 YNFKEQ. The CDR3 DNA reads as TGTGCCAGCAGCCAATCCAACTATGGCTACACCTTC. Protein product: CASSQSNYGYTF.

This clonotype was seen ten or more times. The genes are TRBV5-1 and TRBJ2-5; 9 positions match TRBD2. Germline-derived CDR1 and CDR2 are SGHRS and YFSETQ. There are 16 residues in the CDR3. J gave up 2 bases and V 4 bases, and 9 bases lay outside the gene matches. The CDR3 sequence is CASSGAGGLAQETQYF. CDR3 DNA sequence: TGCGCCAGCAGCGGCGCCGGGGGACTAGCTCAAGAGACCCAGTACTTC.

This clonotype has at least ten counts. This chain's CDR3 is CASSLVGTNYEQYF. CDR3 DNA: TGCGCCAGCAGCTTGGTTGGGACAAATTACGAGCAGTACTTC. The chain joins TRBV5-1 to TRBJ2-7; D is possibly TRBD1 (6 bases). Trimming left V 0 bases short and J 4 bases short, with 11 bases between. Germline lookup yields CDR1 SGHRS and CDR2 YFSETQ. CDR3 length equals 14 residues.

A word on this clonotype: Likely a read error: the CDR3 ends without its conserved phenylalanine or tryptophan. V is TRBV20-1 and J is TRBJ1-3; no firm D call. The CDR3 spans 11 residues. The germline gives CDR1 DFQATT, CDR2 SNEGSKA (reference sequence). The CDR3 coding sequence is TGCAGTGCTGGAGACGGAAACACCATATATAAT. This gives the protein CSAGDGNTIYN.

This clonotype showed up many times. V and J are TRBV19 and TRBJ1-4; 7 positions match TRBD1. The CDR3 loop spans 13 amino acids. With 5 bases clipped from V and 6 bases from J, the junction kept 3 bases outside the gene matches. Germline V lookup: CDR1 LNHDA, CDR2 SQIVND (reference sequence). CDR3 DNA sequence: TGTGCCAGTAGTTCCGGGACAGATGAAAAACTGTTTTTT. Its translation is CASSSGTDEKLFF.

This clonotype was found a few times. J is TRBJ1-3 and V is TRBV12-3 or TRBV12-4; 7 nucleotides line up with TRBD1. CDR3 length: 14 residues. Losses at the gene ends were 10 bases for V and 2 bases for J; bases not matched to a gene: 8. The CDR3 DNA follows: TGTGCCAACCGACAGGGAAACCCTGGAAACACCATATATTTT. This sequence encodes CANRQGNPGNTIYF.

This clonotype was counted at least ten times. This chain uses TRBV12-3 or TRBV12-4 with TRBJ2-1, with D maybe TRBD2 (5 bases). The CDR3 is 12 amino acids. The ends were cut back, 6 bases at V and 8 bases at J, with 11 bases in the middle. DNA of the CDR3: TGTGCCAGCAGAACGAACGGGGATGAGCAGTTCTTC. Translating gives CASRTNGDEQFF.

This clonotype came up many times. The rearrangement joins TRBV5-1 to TRBJ2-2; D is possibly TRBD1 or TRBD2 (6 bases each). V was pared by 1 base and J by 6 bases, with 10 bases between. CDR1 and CDR2 (germline): SGHRS, YFSETQ. The CDR3 is made up of 14 amino acids. As DNA, the CDR3 is TGCGCCAGCAGCTTGATCGGGGGCCCCGGGGAGCTGTTTTTT. Residues: CASSLIGGPGELFF.

This clonotype was seen at least ten times. This chain links TRBV5-8 with TRBJ1-4, with 7 positions matching TRBD1. This CDR3 contains 13 residues. Germline V gives CDR1 SGHTS, CDR2 YDEGEE. After removal of 3 bases from V and 10 bases from J, the junction contained 6 bases not matched to a gene. The CDR3 sequence is CASSSGRGLKLFF. CDR3 sequence (DNA): TGTGCCAGCAGCTCTGGGAGGGGGCTAAAACTGTTTTTT. Filled out from reference TRBV5-8 and TRBJ1-4, the complete variable domain reads EAGVTQSPTHLIKTRGQQATLRCSPISGHTSVYWYQQALGLGLQFLLWYDEGEERNRGNFPPRFSGRQFPNYSSELNVNALELEDSALYLCASSSGRGLKLFFGSGTQLSVL.

This clonotype has ten or more counts. V usage is TRBV6-5 and J usage is TRBJ1-1, with D unclear. V was shortened by 5 bases and J by 1 base, with 17 bases between the two germline ends. The germline gives CDR1 MNHEY, CDR2 SVGAGI. There are 16 residues in the CDR3. CDR3 protein: CASSPERGLGNTEAFF. Written as DNA, the CDR3 is TGTGCCAGCAGTCCCGAACGCGGGCTGGGGAACACTGAAGCTTTCTTT.

This clonotype was detected ten times or more. V usage is TRBV3-1 and J usage is TRBJ1-1; a possible D gene is TRBD1 (5 bases). Germline lookup yields CDR1 LGHDT and CDR2 YNNKEL (reference sequence). The V and J ends lost 5 bases and 6 bases respectively, with 19 bases between them. CDR3 length: 15 residues. Here the CDR3 reads CASSFQRGFFAEAFF. CDR3 nucleotide sequence: TGTGCCAGCAGCTTCCAGAGGGGATTCTTCGCTGAAGCTTTCTTT.

The table lists this clonotype with many counts. CDR3 coding DNA: TGTGCCAGCAGCTTTTTGGGGGGCACTGAAGCTTTCTTT. Amino acids: CASSFLGGTEAFF. The chain employs TRBV5-4 and TRBJ1-1; D might be TRBD1 (5 bases). Trimming removed 2 bases from V and 4 bases from J, with 9 bases in between. This CDR3 spans 13 amino acids. Germline assignment: CDR1 SGHNT and CDR2 YYREEE (reference sequence).

This clonotype was picked up many times. The chain uses TRBV20-1 and TRBJ2-7; D not resolved. The CDR3 sequence is 12 residues long. The V gene's germline CDR1 is DFQATT and CDR2 SNEGSKA (reference sequence). V was shortened by 0 bases and J by 5 bases, with 8 bases between the two germline ends. CDR3 loop: CSAREANHEQYF. DNA of the CDR3: TGCAGTGCTAGAGAGGCAAACCACGAGCAGTACTTC.